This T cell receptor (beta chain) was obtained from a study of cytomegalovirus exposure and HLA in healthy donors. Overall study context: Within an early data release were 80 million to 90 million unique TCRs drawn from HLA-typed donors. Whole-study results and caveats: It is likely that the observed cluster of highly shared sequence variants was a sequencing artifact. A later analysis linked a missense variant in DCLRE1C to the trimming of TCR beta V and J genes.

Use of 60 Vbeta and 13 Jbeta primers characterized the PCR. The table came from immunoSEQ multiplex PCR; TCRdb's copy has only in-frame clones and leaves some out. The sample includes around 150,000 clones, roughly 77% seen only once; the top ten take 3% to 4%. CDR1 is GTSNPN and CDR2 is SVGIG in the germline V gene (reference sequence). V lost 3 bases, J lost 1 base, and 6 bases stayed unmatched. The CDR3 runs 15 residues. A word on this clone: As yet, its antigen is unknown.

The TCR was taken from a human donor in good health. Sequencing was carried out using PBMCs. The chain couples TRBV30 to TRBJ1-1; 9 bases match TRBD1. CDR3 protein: CAWSSHRGQNTEAFF. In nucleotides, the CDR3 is TGTGCCTGGAGCTCTCACAGGGGGCAGAACACTGAAGCTTTCTTT.